These T cell receptor beta chains were read from a single sample in a study of radiotherapy plus CTLA-4 blockade in lung cancer. Data came from immunoSEQ multiplex PCR; TCRdb stores just in-frame clones and leaves some out. This table holds some 73,000 clones, over 70% found once. Here the sequenced sample was peripheral blood, taken from a patient treated with radiotherapy plus ipilimumab. The receptors here all came from a human donor with non-small cell lung cancer whose response to radiotherapy plus ipilimumab could not be evaluated. Some clones in this sample may be carry-over from other donors' samples. Both conserved end residues are part of each CDR3. D genes are given only for firm matches. Size is omitted from some rows. Given values are once, few, many or a class for expanded clones.

J gene,clone size,V gene,D gene,CDR3 protein,CDR3 DNA
TRBJ1-2,few,TRBV28,TRBD1,CASISQGEFGYGYTF,TGTGCCAGCATTTCGCAGGGGGAGTTTGGCTATGGCTACACCTTC
TRBJ1-3,.,TRBV29-1,.,CSVETQGLGNTIYF,TGCAGCGTTGAAACCCAGGGTCTCGGAAACACCATATATTTT
TRBJ2-3,.,TRBV2,.,CASRATSASTDTQYF,TGTGCCAGCAGGGCCACGTCTGCAAGCACAGATACGCAGTATTTT
TRBJ1-6,few,TRBV19,.,CASSIRGIPNSPLHF,TGTGCCAGTAGTATAAGGGGGATACCTAATTCACCCCTCCACTTT
TRBJ2-3,.,TRBV2,TRBD1,CASSEALPGTGTDTQYF,TGTGCCAGCAGTGAAGCTCTACCCGGGACAGGCACAGATACGCAGTATTTT
TRBJ1-6,.,TRBV5-1,TRBD1,CASSFRTGNYNSPLHF,TGCGCCAGCAGCTTTCGGACAGGGAACTATAATTCACCCCTCCACTTT
TRBJ2-4,.,TRBV2,TRBD1,CASLPGTGSDIQYF,TGTGCCAGTCTTCCCGGGACAGGGAGTGACATTCAGTACTTC
TRBJ2-5,.,TRBV4-3,TRBD2,CASSPVIPGTSGETQYF,TGCGCCAGCAGCCCCGTTATCCCCGGGACTAGCGGAGAGACCCAGTACTTC
TRBJ1-2,.,TRBV28,TRBD1,CASSRTGGPRNYGYTF,TGTGCCAGCAGCCGGACAGGGGGCCCGAGGAACTATGGCTACACCTTC
TRBJ1-5,few,TRBV4-2,.,CASSQEGGGSQPQHF,TGTGCCAGCAGCCAAGAGGGGGGAGGCAGCCAGCCCCAGCATTTT
TRBJ1-5,.,TRBV15,TRBD1,CATSRDPYDRVNQPQHF,TGTGCCACCAGCAGAGATCCGTATGACAGGGTCAATCAGCCCCAGCATTTT
TRBJ1-1,.,TRBV6-1,.,CASSGGLAEAFF,TGTGCCAGCAGTGGGGGACTCGCTGAAGCTTTCTTT
TRBJ1-2,.,TRBV28,.,CASKGFGYTF,TGTGCCAGCAAGGGGTTCGGCTACACCTTC
TRBJ1-2,.,TRBV15,.,CATSTHPGCGKTYGYTF,TGTGCCACCAGCACTCACCCAGGGTGTGGAAAGACCTATGGCTACACCTTC
TRBJ2-5,.,TRBV5-6,.,CASSLPGTQETQYF,TGTGCCAGCAGCTTGCCGGGAACCCAAGAGACCCAGTACTTC
TRBJ1-4,.,TRBV2,.,CASSDRGKLFF,TGTGCCAGCAGTGACCGGGGAAAACTGTTTTTT
TRBJ1-4,once,TRBV4-1,.,CASSPDGGRREKLFF,TGCGCCAGCAGCCCGGATGGGGGCCGAAGGGAAAAACTGTTTTTT
TRBJ1-2,.,TRBV28,TRBD1,CASSQPRTGNYGYTF,TGTGCCAGCAGTCAGCCAAGGACAGGGAACTATGGCTACACCTTC